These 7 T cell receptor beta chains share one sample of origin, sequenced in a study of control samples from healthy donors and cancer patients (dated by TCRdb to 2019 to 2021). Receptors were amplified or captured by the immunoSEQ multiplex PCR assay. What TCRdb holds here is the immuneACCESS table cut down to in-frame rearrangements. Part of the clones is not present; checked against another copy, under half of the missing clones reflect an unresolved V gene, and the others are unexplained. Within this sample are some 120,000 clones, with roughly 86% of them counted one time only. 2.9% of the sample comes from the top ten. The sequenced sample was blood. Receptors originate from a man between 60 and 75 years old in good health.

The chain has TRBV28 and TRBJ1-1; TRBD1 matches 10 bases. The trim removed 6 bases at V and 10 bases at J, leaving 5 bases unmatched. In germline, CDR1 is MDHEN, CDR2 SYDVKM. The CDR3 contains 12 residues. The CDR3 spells CASRGQGSGAFF. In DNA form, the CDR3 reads TGTGCCAGCAGGGGACAGGGGTCGGGAGCTTTCTTT.

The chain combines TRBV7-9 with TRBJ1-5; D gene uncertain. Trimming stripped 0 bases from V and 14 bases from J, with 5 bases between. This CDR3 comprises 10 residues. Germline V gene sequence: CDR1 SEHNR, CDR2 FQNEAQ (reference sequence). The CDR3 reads CASSLAQKHF. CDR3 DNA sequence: TGTGCCAGCAGCTTAGCCCAAAAGCATTTT. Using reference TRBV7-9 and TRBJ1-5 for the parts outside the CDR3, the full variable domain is DTGVSQNPRHKITKRGQNVTFRCDPISEHNRLYWYRQTLGQGPEFLTYFQNEAQLEKSRLLSDRFSAERPKGSFSTLEIQRTEQGDSAMYLCASSLAQKHFGDGTRLSIL.

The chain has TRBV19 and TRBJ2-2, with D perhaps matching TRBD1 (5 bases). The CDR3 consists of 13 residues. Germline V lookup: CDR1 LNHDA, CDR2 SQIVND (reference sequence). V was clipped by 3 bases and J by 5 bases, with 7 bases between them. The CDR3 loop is CASSIAGTGELFF. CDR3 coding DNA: TGTGCCAGTAGTATCGCAGGGACCGGGGAGCTGTTTTTT.

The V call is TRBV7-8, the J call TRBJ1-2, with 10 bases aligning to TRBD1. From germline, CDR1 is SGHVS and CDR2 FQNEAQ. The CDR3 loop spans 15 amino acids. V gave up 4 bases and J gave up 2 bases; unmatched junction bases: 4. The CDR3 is CASSSGQGGNYGYTF. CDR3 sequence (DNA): TGTGCCAGCAGCTCCGGACAGGGGGGGAACTATGGCTACACCTTC.

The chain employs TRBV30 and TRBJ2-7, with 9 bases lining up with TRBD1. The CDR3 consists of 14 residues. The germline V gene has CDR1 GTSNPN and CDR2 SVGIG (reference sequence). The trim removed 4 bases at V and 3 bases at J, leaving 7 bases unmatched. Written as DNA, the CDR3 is TGTGCCTGGAAGAAGGACAGGGGTCACTACGAGCAGTACTTC. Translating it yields CAWKKDRGHYEQYF.

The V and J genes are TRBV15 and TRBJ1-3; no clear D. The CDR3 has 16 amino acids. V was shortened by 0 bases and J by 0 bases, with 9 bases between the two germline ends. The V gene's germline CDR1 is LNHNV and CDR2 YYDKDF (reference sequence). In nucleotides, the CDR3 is TGTGCCACCAGCAGAGACCGGGTCTACTCTGGAAACACCATATATTTT. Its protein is CATSRDRVYSGNTIYF.

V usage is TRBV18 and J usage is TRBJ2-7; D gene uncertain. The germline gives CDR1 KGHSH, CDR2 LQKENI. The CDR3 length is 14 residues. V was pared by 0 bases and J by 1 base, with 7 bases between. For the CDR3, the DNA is TGTGCCAGCTCACCACCAACGTATTCCTACGAGCAGTACTTC. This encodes CASSPPTYSYEQYF.